The 16 T cell receptor beta chains given below trace back to one sample, sequenced in a study of regulatory T cells in long-lasting Graves disease. Construction of TCR beta libraries relied on iRepertoire HTBI primers and on Arm-PCR targeting CDR3 regions. TCRdb re-called the multiplex PCR reads with MiXCR, one entry per CDR3 protein. The data hold roughly 560,000 distinct CDR3 sequences, with 12% observed a single time. As for time point: newly diagnosed GD, antithyroid drugs for less than 3 months. PBMC-derived RNA was used for the TCR library. This sample was shared with a second study, whose subject was T cells in Graves' hyperthyroidism and ophthalmopathy.

Sequencing was performed on peripheral blood mononuclear cells (PBMCs), taken at new diagnosis, from a patient treated with antithyroid drugs. The receptors shown here come from a woman in her 30s with Graves disease.

This clonotype was seen many times. V is TRBV3-1 and J is TRBJ1-1; TRBD1 agrees at 10 bases. This CDR3 spans 15 amino acids. V gave up 2 bases and J gave up 4 bases; unmatched junction bases: 4. In germline, CDR1 is LGHDT, CDR2 YNNKEL (reference sequence). CDR3 protein: CASSQRRDRGTEAFF. The CDR3 nucleotides are TGTGCCAGCAGCCAACGTAGGGACAGGGGCACTGAAGCTTTCTTT.

V and J are TRBV30 and TRBJ1-3; the D gene is possibly TRBD1 (6 bases). The germline CDR1 and CDR2 sequences are GTSNPN and SVGIG (reference sequence). Trimming left V 3 bases short and J 8 bases short, with 11 bases between. This CDR3 comprises 12 residues. The CDR3 sequence is CAWSAGGHTIYF. The DNA of the CDR3 is TGTGCCTGGAGCGCCGGGGGGCACACCATATATTTT.

As concerns this clonotype: This clone may be a read error of a much larger clone one base away. V is TRBV12-3 or TRBV12-4 and J is TRBJ2-5; D may be TRBD1 or TRBD2 (5 bases each). The CDR3 is 13 residues long. The ends were cut back, 4 bases at V and 5 bases at J, with 11 bases in the middle. CDR3 residues: CASSSRDGETQYF. Here the CDR3 DNA reads TGTGCCAGCAGTTCGAGGGACGGCGAGACCCAGTACTTC.

This clonotype occurred many times. V is TRBV12-3 or TRBV12-4 and J is TRBJ2-1; 11 bases agree with TRBD2. The CDR3 has 15 amino acids. The V segment lost 6 bases and the J segment 8 bases; nucleotides outside the gene matches: 9. The CDR3 spells CASSLGLAVGDEQFF. The CDR3 DNA reads TGTGCCAGCAGCCTGGGACTAGCGGTCGGCGATGAGCAGTTCTTC.

This clonotype has ten or more counts. V is TRBV29-1 and J is TRBJ2-1, with TRBD2 matching 9 bases. Germline CDR1 reads SQVTM; CDR2 reads ANQGSEA. Losses at the gene ends were 3 bases for V and 10 bases for J; bases not matched to a gene: 4. This CDR3 region has 12 residues. The CDR3 DNA reads as TGCAGCGTTGACACCAGCGGGAGGGAGCAGTTCTTC. This codes for CSVDTSGREQFF.

This clonotype was seen repeatedly, ten times or more. The rearrangement uses TRBV9 and TRBJ2-5; TRBD2 agrees at 15 bases. From germline, CDR1 is SGDLS and CDR2 YYNGEE. Losses at the gene ends were 4 bases for V and 4 bases for J; bases not matched to a gene: 2. The CDR3 extends over 15 amino acids. In DNA form, the CDR3 reads TGTGCCAGCAGCAGGACTAGCGGGAGGGTAGAGACCCAGTACTTC. Translated, it gives CASSRTSGRVETQYF.

This clonotype was recorded at least ten times. The chain is built from TRBV12-3 or TRBV12-4 and TRBJ2-1; 7 bases fit TRBD2. This CDR3 is built from 15 residues. The junction had 11 bases not matched to a gene; V was cut back by 6 bases and J by 6 bases. The DNA of the CDR3 is TGTGCCAGCAGAGTTGGTGGGAGGGGCTTCAATGAGCAGTTCTTC. The encoded protein is CASRVGGRGFNEQFF.

At least ten counts were recorded for this clonotype. CDR3 loop: CASSATLNTEAFF. DNA for the CDR3: TGTGCCAGCAGTGCCACACTGAACACTGAAGCTTTCTTT. The chain uses TRBV2 and TRBJ1-1; D is unresolved. The germline V and J ends were trimmed by 4 bases and 0 bases, with 6 bases remaining between them. In germline, CDR1 is SNHLY, CDR2 FYNNEI. The CDR3 sequence is 13 residues long.

This clonotype was seen repeatedly, ten times or more. The chain couples TRBV7-9 to TRBJ2-7; D is possibly TRBD2 (6 bases). CDR1 is SEHNR and CDR2 is FQNEAQ in the germline V gene (reference sequence). Trimming shortened V by 1 base and J by 2 bases, and 9 bases separated the two germline ends. This CDR3 region has 14 residues. The CDR3 sequence: CASSLDGGAYEQYF. CDR3 DNA sequence: TGTGCCAGCAGCTTAGACGGAGGGGCCTACGAGCAGTACTTC.

This chain joins TRBV11-3 and TRBJ2-7; TRBD1 might be the D (6 bases). The CDR3 is 13 residues long. Trimming took 3 bases from V and 6 from J, leaving 12 bases between them. The germline CDR1 and CDR2 sequences are SGHNT and YENEEA. The CDR3 DNA sequence: TGTGCCAGCAGCTTTACAGGGATAGGCGAGCAGTACTTC. It encodes CASSFTGIGEQYF.

The chain couples TRBV6-1 to TRBJ1-1; no clear D. CDR1 and CDR2 from the germline V gene are MNHNS and SASEGT. V was trimmed by 4 bases and J by 0 bases, leaving 18 bases between them. The CDR3 extends over 17 amino acids. The CDR3 nucleotides read TGTGCCAGCAGTGGTGGATGGACCCGTTCCTTGAACACTGAAGCTTTCTTT. This codes for CASSGGWTRSLNTEAFF.

The rearrangement joins TRBV19 to TRBJ2-7; TRBD1 might be the D (6 bases). This CDR3 spans 14 amino acids. The germline CDR1 and CDR2 sequences are LNHDA and SQIVND (reference sequence). Trimming left V 5 bases short and J 3 bases short, with 14 bases between. The CDR3 reads CASSSETGDYEQYF. CDR3 sequence (DNA): TGTGCCAGTAGTTCAGAGACAGGAGACTACGAGCAGTACTTC. The whole variable domain, filled in from reference TRBV19 and TRBJ2-7, reads DGGITQSPKYLFRKEGQNVTLSCEQNLNHDAMYWYRQDPGQGLRLIYYSQIVNDFQKGDIAEGYSVSREKKESFPLTVTSAQKNPTAFYLCASSSETGDYEQYFGPGTRLTVT.

This clonotype was seen more than once but under ten times. This chain joins TRBV7-2 and TRBJ2-1; maybe TRBD2 (6 bases). In germline, CDR1 is SGHTA, CDR2 FQGNSA. V lost 5 bases, J lost 3 bases, and 20 bases lay in between. This CDR3 region has 17 residues. The CDR3 reads CASSTQAGTLIYNEQFF. The CDR3 bases are TGTGCCAGCAGCACCCAGGCCGGGACTCTTATCTACAATGAGCAGTTCTTC.

This clonotype was detected ten times or more. The chain joins TRBV6-1 to TRBJ2-1; D unresolved. CDR3 length: 14 amino acids. Trimming left V 7 bases short and J 0 bases short, with 10 bases between. CDR1 MNHNS and CDR2 SASEGT come from the germline V gene. The CDR3 region has the DNA TGTGCCAGCACCTCCCGGAGCTCCTACAATGAGCAGTTCTTC. Protein product: CASTSRSSYNEQFF.

This clonotype was counted at least ten times. J is TRBJ2-3 and V is TRBV2; TRBD2 aligns across 8 bases. With 6 bases clipped from V and 2 bases from J, the junction kept 7 bases outside the gene matches. CDR1 is SNHLY, CDR2 FYNNEI, per germline. The CDR3 runs 15 residues. This chain's CDR3 is CASRRLAGSTDTQYF. For the CDR3, the DNA is TGTGCCAGCAGGAGGTTAGCGGGATCCACAGATACGCAGTATTTT.

In its sample, this clonotype was seen many times. The V and J genes are TRBV11-3 and TRBJ2-1; 9 positions agree with TRBD1. This CDR3 has 15 residues. CDR1 and CDR2 (germline): SGHNT, YENEEA. The V and J ends lost 2 bases and 6 bases, in that order; junction bases with no gene match: 5. The CDR3 DNA is TGTGCCAGCAGCTTAAGCGGACAGGGGAGCAATGAGCAGTTCTTC. Translating it yields CASSLSGQGSNEQFF. Combining the CDR3 with reference TRBV11-3 and TRBJ2-1 gives the whole variable domain EAGVVQSPRYKIIEKKQPVAFWCNPISGHNTLYWYLQNLGQGPELLIRYENEEAVDDSQLPKDRFSAERLKGVDSTLKIQPAELGDSAVYLCASSLSGQGSNEQFFGPGTRLTVL.